This TCR beta chain was recorded in a study of identical twins. Overall study results and limits: Insertions were reduced in abundant cord blood beta clonotypes but not in memory repertoires. Invariant MAIT and iNKT cells are populations that could partly confound zero-insertion analyses.

MiXCR, run by TCRdb on the 5' RACE reads, gives a single entry per CDR3 protein. The sample carries around 250,000 distinct CDR3 sequences, about an eighth recorded once. Per the germline V gene, CDR1 is SGHVS and CDR2 is FQNEAQ. V shed 0 bases and J shed 6 bases, with 12 bases lying between them. CDR3 length: 15 amino acids. This clonotype was detected ten times or more. Its matching antigen is unknown. The same specimen was also included in a second study, on yellow fever vaccine responses in identical twins.

This chain uses TRBV7-8 with TRBJ1-5; D perhaps matches TRBD1 (6 bases). The clonotype comes from a woman in her late teens or twenties in good health. The sample consisted of memory (CD45RO+) T cells sorted from blood. This chain's CDR3 is CASSLADGGPQPQHF. The DNA of the CDR3 is TGTGCCAGCAGCTTAGCGGATGGGGGGCCTCAGCCCCAGCATTTT.